In its sample, the clone carrying this TCR beta chain was seen a few times. As yet, its antigen is unknown. Vbeta (60) and Jbeta (13) primers were used in the PCR. TCRdb's table, derived via immunoSEQ multiplex PCR, lists solely in-frame clones and lacks some. Among approximately 100,000 clones listed, under 85% were seen once. The sample comes from a study of cytomegalovirus exposure and HLA in healthy donors. Regarding the study as a whole: Rarity characterized most TCR sequences, yet some public TCRs appeared in many donors. Presence/absence analyses assumed roughly uniform sequencing depth across donors.

Material: PBMCs. This clonotype was obtained from a middle-aged man in good health and CMV-seropositive.

The CDR3 spells CAISMTSAGSTDTQYF. The CDR3 DNA follows: TGTGCCATCAGCATGACTAGCGCGGGTAGCACAGATACGCAGTATTTT. The chain combines TRBV10-3 with TRBJ2-3; TRBD2 matches 8 bases. This CDR3 region has 16 residues. V dropped 6 bases and J dropped 0; count of bases not matched to a gene: 8. The V gene's germline CDR1 is ENHRY and CDR2 SYGVKD.